This T cell receptor (beta chain) was captured by sequencing in a study of blood T cell repertoires in COVID-19. The wider study: Samples came from the United States, Italy and Spain, spanning acute and convalescent COVID-19. Nucleic acid was either cDNA or gDNA, and it came from T cells, B-cell-depleted T cells, or PBMCs.

In the original workflow: Amplified reference gene primers provided the basis for estimating nucleated cell counts. Repertoires were generated with immunoSEQ multiplex PCR, while TCRdb's copy carries only in-frame clones and drops some. The DNA gave D and trimming, while V, J and clone size come from that table. Of approximately 410,000 clones listed, 70% to 90% are singletons. The V and J ends lost 3 bases and 4 bases, in that order; junction bases with no gene match: 6. The CDR3 extends over 16 amino acids. Germline V gene lookup returns CDR1 KGHSH and CDR2 LQKENI. The genes are TRBV18 and TRBJ2-5, with 12 bases identical to TRBD2. The receptor's source is a young woman with active or convalescent COVID-19. Specimen: peripheral blood. The chain's CDR3 is CASSPLGLAGRETQYF. The CDR3 DNA follows: TGTGCCAGCTCACCCCTCGGACTAGCGGGAAGAGAGACCCAGTACTTC.